A selection of T cell receptor beta chains follows, all from one sample in a study of shared T cell receptors in the human thymus. Produced via immunoSEQ multiplex PCR; TCRdb's table is partial and in-frame only. The sample shows almost 550,000 clones, about 80% of them seen only once. This sample also appeared in a second study, on human thymus T cells.

Sequenced input: thymocytes. The receptors here all came from a boy younger than two with a congenital heart defect. The CDR3 runs from the conserved cysteine through the conserved F or W. A D gene is named only where the DNA matches it firmly. Expanded clones are given a class, and other clones once, few, many or no size at all.

CASMGTSGTYEQYF	TGTGCCAGTATGGGGACTAGCGGTACCTACGAGCAGTACTTC	.	TRBV19	TRBJ2-7	TRBD2
CASSLGAAQSSGEQYF	TGCGCCAGCAGCTTGGGGGCAGCCCAATCCTCGGGGGAGCAGTACTTC	.	TRBV5-1	TRBJ2-7	.
CASSADITYEQYF	TGTGCCAGCAGCGCCGACATAACCTACGAGCAGTACTTC	.	TRBV11-2	TRBJ2-7	.
CASSQKAGGAGYEQYF	TGTGCCAGCAGCCAAAAAGCCGGGGGAGCGGGCTACGAGCAGTACTTC	once	TRBV14	TRBJ2-7	.
CASSLGLGLAGTDTQYF	TGCGCCAGCAGCTTGGGTTTGGGACTAGCGGGCACAGATACGCAGTATTTT	.	TRBV5-1	TRBJ2-3	TRBD2
CASSFGLAGRPGANVLTF	TGTGCCAGCAGCTTTGGACTAGCGGGCCGTCCTGGGGCCAACGTCCTGACTTTC	.	TRBV7-2	TRBJ2-6	TRBD2
CASSLKKGLARNTGELFF	TGCGCCAGCAGCTTAAAAAAGGGACTAGCGAGGAACACCGGGGAGCTGTTTTTT	.	TRBV5-1	TRBJ2-2	TRBD2
CSVVSYNEQFF	TGCAGCGTTGTTAGTTACAATGAGCAGTTCTTC	once	TRBV29-1	TRBJ2-1	.
CASSSPAGTGSLNTEAFF	TGTGCCAGCAGTTCCCCGGCCGGGACAGGGTCTTTGAACACTGAAGCTTTCTTT	once	TRBV28	TRBJ1-1	TRBD1
CASSWREKGDEQYF	TGTGCCAGCAGTTGGAGGGAGAAGGGCGACGAGCAGTACTTC	.	TRBV7-2	TRBJ2-7	.
CASNPQGATTDTQYF	TGTGCCAGCAACCCACAGGGGGCCACAACAGATACGCAGTATTTT	.	TRBV6-6	TRBJ2-3	TRBD1
CASSPTGRSYNEQFF	TGTGCCAGCAGCCCTACGGGGAGATCCTACAATGAGCAGTTCTTC	.	TRBV28	TRBJ2-1	.
CASSLHRGIGYTF	TGTGCCAGCAGCTTGCACAGGGGGATTGGCTACACCTTC	.	TRBV5-6	TRBJ1-2	TRBD1
CASSPSLLGPGNTIYF	TGTGCCAGCAGTCCGTCCCTCCTGGGGCCGGGAAACACCATATATTTT	few	TRBV28	TRBJ1-3	.
CATFPDRGANYGYTF	TGTGCCACGTTTCCGGACAGGGGAGCTAACTATGGCTACACCTTC	.	TRBV2	TRBJ1-2	TRBD1
CASSQVRDSRGNEQFF	TGTGCCAGCAGCCAGGTCCGGGACTCCCGAGGCAATGAGCAGTTCTTC	few	TRBV14	TRBJ2-1	.
CASSSQTQPGRGYEQYF	TGTGCCAGCAGTAGTCAGACCCAGCCTGGCAGGGGCTACGAGCAGTACTTC	.	TRBV27	TRBJ2-7	.
CASSLTRTGNTGELFF	TGTGCCAGCAGCTTGACACGGACAGGGAACACCGGGGAGCTGTTTTTT	.	TRBV7-7	TRBJ2-2	TRBD1
CASSQGRDAGDEQYF	TGTGCCAGCAGCCAAGGGCGGGATGCAGGCGACGAGCAGTACTTC	.	TRBV14	TRBJ2-7	.
CASSSPAVAGNNEQYF	TGTGCCAGCAGCAGCCCTGCTGTAGCGGGAAATAACGAGCAGTACTTC	.	TRBV4-2	TRBJ2-7	TRBD2
CASSPGQSSSGNTIYF	TGCGCCAGCAGCCCGGGACAGTCGAGCTCTGGAAACACCATATATTTT	.	TRBV10-2	TRBJ1-3	TRBD1
CASSPSGRLHETQYF	TGCGCCAGCAGCCCTAGCGGGAGGTTACACGAGACCCAGTACTTC	.	TRBV5-1	TRBJ2-5	TRBD2
CASSAASGRINEQFF	TGTGCCAGCAGCGCAGCTAGCGGGAGAATCAATGAGCAGTTCTTC	.	TRBV7-9	TRBJ2-1	TRBD2
CASSGLYPLGQRNTEAFF	TGTGCCAGCAGTGGACTTTACCCCTTAGGACAGAGGAACACTGAAGCTTTCTTT	.	TRBV25-1	TRBJ1-1	.
CASSPRDRGPYEQYF	TGTGCCAGCAGCCCCCGGGACAGGGGACCCTACGAGCAGTACTTC	.	TRBV9	TRBJ2-7	TRBD1
CATSRERDTQYF	TGTGCCACCAGCAGAGAACGGGATACGCAGTATTTT	.	TRBV15	TRBJ2-3	.
CASSPRDGSYEQYF	TGTGCCAGCAGCCCGCGGGACGGCTCCTACGAGCAGTACTTC	few	TRBV7-2	TRBJ2-7	.
CASSLFLAGGASTDTQYF	TGTGCCAGCAGCCTCTTCCTAGCGGGCGGCGCTAGCACAGATACGCAGTATTTT	.	TRBV7-6	TRBJ2-3	TRBD2
CASTKTSSEGGGELFF	TGTGCCAGCACTAAGACTAGCTCTGAAGGTGGCGGGGAGCTGTTTTTT	.	TRBV14	TRBJ2-2	TRBD2
CASSEAAEQYF	TGTGCCAGCAGTGAAGCAGCAGAGCAGTACTTC	.	TRBV6-1	TRBJ2-7	.
CAWSVRRAGTNEQYF	TGTGCCTGGAGTGTACGTCGAGCGGGGACAAACGAGCAGTACTTC	.	TRBV30	TRBJ2-7	.
CASSSRYQETQYF	TGTGCCAGCAGTTCGAGATACCAAGAGACCCAGTACTTC	.	TRBV28	TRBJ2-5	.
CATSRDRGGFEGYEQYF	TGTGCCACCAGCAGAGATCGGGGGGGGTTCGAAGGCTACGAGCAGTACTTC	.	TRBV15	TRBJ2-7	TRBD2
CASRSRGQGGYTF	TGTGCCAGCAGATCCAGGGGGCAGGGGGGCTACACCTTC	.	TRBV12-1	TRBJ1-2	.
CASSPRADTQYF	TGTGCCAGCTCACCCCGTGCAGATACGCAGTATTTT	.	TRBV18	TRBJ2-3	.
CASSTSAGAYNEQFF	TGTGCCAGTAGTACCTCGGCGGGAGCCTACAATGAGCAGTTCTTC	few	TRBV19	TRBJ2-1	TRBD2
CASSHSGSTVGGYTF	TGTGCCAGCTCTCACTCCGGTTCTACCGTCGGTGGCTACACCTTC	few	TRBV7-9	TRBJ1-2	.